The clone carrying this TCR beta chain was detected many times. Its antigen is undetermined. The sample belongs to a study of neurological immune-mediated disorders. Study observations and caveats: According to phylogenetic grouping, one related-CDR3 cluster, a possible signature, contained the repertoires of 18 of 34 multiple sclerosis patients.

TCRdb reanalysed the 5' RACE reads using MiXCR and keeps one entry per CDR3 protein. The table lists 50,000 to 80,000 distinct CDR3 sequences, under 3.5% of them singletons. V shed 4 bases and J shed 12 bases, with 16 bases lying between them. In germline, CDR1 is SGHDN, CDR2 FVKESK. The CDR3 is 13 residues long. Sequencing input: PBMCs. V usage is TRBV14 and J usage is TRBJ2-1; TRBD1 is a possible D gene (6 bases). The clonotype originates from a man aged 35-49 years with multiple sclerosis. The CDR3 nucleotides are TGTGCCAGCAGCCCCCAGGGGCCCAGCGGGCAGTTCTTC. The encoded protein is CASSPQGPSGQFF. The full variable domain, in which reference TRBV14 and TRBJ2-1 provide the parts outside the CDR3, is EAGVTQFPSHSVIEKGQTVTLRCDPISGHDNLYWYRRVMGKEIKFLLHFVKESKQDESGMPNNRFLAERTGGTYSTLKVQPAELEDSGVYFCASSPQGPSGQFFGPGTRLTVL.